This passage covers 9 T cell receptor beta chains from one sample sequenced in a study of blood T cell repertoires in COVID-19. Profiled with immunoSEQ multiplex PCR; TCRdb holds only in-frame clones, not every one. Found here are 250,000 or so clones, 80% to 85% of them singletons; the top ten hold around 4%. The specimen sequenced was peripheral blood. These receptors all stem from a man in his 60s with acute or convalescent COVID-19.

Concerning this clone itself: An end of the junction differs from the germline gene, which may be a read error. The chain links TRBV20-1 to TRBJ2-7; possibly TRBD2 for D (5 bases). Germline V gene data show CDR1 as DFQATT and CDR2 as SNEGSKA (reference sequence). CDR3 size: 11 residues. CDR3 protein: CSGRRGHEQYF. In DNA, the CDR3 is TGCAGTGGTAGACGGGGTCACGAGCAGTACTTC.

This clone appeared a single time. Other DNA variants within this sample encode the same CDR3. The V gene is TRBV19, the J gene TRBJ1-5; D unresolved. The CDR3 consists of 17 residues. Germline values: CDR1 LNHDA, CDR2 SQIVND (reference sequence). V lost 0 bases, J lost 4 bases, and 16 bases lay in between. CDR3 sequence reads: CASSIDPPGGLNQPQHF. In DNA, the CDR3 is TGTGCCAGTAGTATAGACCCCCCGGGAGGGTTGAATCAGCCCCAGCATTTT.

This clone was picked up one time. The chain joins TRBV18 to TRBJ1-6; TRBD1 matches 7 bases. J gave up 7 bases and V 3 bases, and 3 bases lay outside the gene matches. CDR3 size: 14 residues. Germline CDR1 KGHSH, CDR2 LQKENI. The CDR3 bases are TGTGCCAGCTCACCGGGACAGCCAAATTCACCCCTCCACTTT. It is translated as CASSPGQPNSPLHF.

The rearrangement links TRBV10-3 to TRBJ2-1; D is unresolved. The V end was cut by 4 bases, the J end by 10 bases, with 17 bases between. CDR1 and CDR2 (germline): ENHRY, SYGVKD. The CDR3 length is 14 residues. For the CDR3, the DNA is TGTGCCATCAGTGCCGAGATCACCCACGGGGAGCAGTTCTTC. It yields the protein CAISAEITHGEQFF.

This sequence joins TRBV7-9 and TRBJ2-7, with 11 bases identical to TRBD2. J gave up 2 bases and V 6 bases, and 6 bases lay outside the gene matches. CDR3 length: 15 amino acids. Germline loops: CDR1 SEHNR, CDR2 FQNEAQ (reference sequence). The CDR3 loop reads CASRSSGRRAYEQYF. The CDR3 DNA follows: TGTGCCAGCAGATCTAGCGGGAGGCGAGCCTACGAGCAGTACTTC.

The chain combines TRBV19 with TRBJ2-3; D is uncertain. The CDR3 is 13 amino acids. V lost 5 bases and J lost 5, with 11 bases in between. The germline V gene encodes CDR1 LNHDA and CDR2 SQIVND (reference sequence). The CDR3 DNA sequence: TGTGCCAGTAGTGGCCAAACCAGAGATACGCAGTATTTT. Translation gives CASSGQTRDTQYF.

This chain connects TRBV25-1 to TRBJ2-7; 8 nucleotides line up with TRBD1. The V segment lost 4 bases and the J segment 9 bases; nucleotides outside the gene matches: 11. The CDR3 contains 14 residues. The V gene's germline CDR1 is MGHDK and CDR2 SYGVNS. As DNA, the CDR3 is TGTGCCAGCAGTGGGGGACAGGCGGGTTTGGTGCAGTACTTC. This gives the protein CASSGGQAGLVQYF.

The rearrangement links TRBV4-2 to TRBJ2-7; maybe TRBD1 (5 bases). Per the germline V gene, CDR1 is LGHNA and CDR2 is YNFKEQ. There are 14 residues in the CDR3. V dropped 4 bases and J dropped 1 base, with 11 bases sitting between them. The CDR3 loop reads CASSPTGQSYEQYF. CDR3 DNA: TGTGCCAGCAGCCCCACCGGACAATCCTACGAGCAGTACTTC.

This clone occurred once. V and J are TRBV6-5 and TRBJ2-2, with D possibly being TRBD1 (5 bases). Germline CDR1 MNHEY, CDR2 SVGAGI. V lost 7 bases to trimming and J lost 4 bases, with 16 bases between them. The length of the CDR3 is 15 residues. The CDR3 sequence is CASTRFYGATGELFF. In DNA, the CDR3 is TGTGCCAGCACCCGATTCTATGGGGCCACCGGGGAGCTGTTTTTT.